This T cell receptor beta chain was sequenced for a study of T cells in localized non-small cell lung cancer. The study, taken as a whole, reports: There were a median around 57 of the top 100 tumor clones appearing in adjacent lung. Longer overall survival accompanied higher blood T cell density. Sequencing, confined to only one tumor region, leaves heterogeneity possible.

Generated by immunoSEQ multiplex PCR, the TCRdb table keeps only in-frame clones and is missing some. Altogether 100,000 or so clones are present, roughly 91% being singletons, with the ten largest covering roughly 4.3%. On this clone itself: Antigen: not known.

The starting material was PBMCs, obtained before any cancer treatment. The clonotype was recovered from a woman aged 40 to 75 with stage II squamous cell lung carcinoma.

CDR3 in amino acids: CASSPLGPGSNQPQHF. The CDR3 DNA reads as TGTGCCAGCAGCCCCCTGGGCCCTGGTAGCAATCAGCCCCAGCATTTT. The rearrangement links TRBV5-8 to TRBJ1-5, with D uncertain. Germline V gene data show CDR1 as SGHTS and CDR2 as YDEGEE. CDR3 length equals 16 residues. Trimming removed 4 bases from V and 0 bases from J, with 14 bases in between.